This TCR beta chain came from a study of cytomegalovirus exposure and HLA in healthy donors. Study-wide background: An analysis done earlier identified fewer than 140 million unique TCR beta sequences from 190 million or so T cells. General observations from the study: The authors later found most CMV-associated TCR beta chains appeared HLA-restricted. Serostatus for CMV was the only available immune exposure information. In a later analysis, fewer than 20,000 TCR beta sequences were associated with HLA alleles at 0.05 false discovery rate.

PCR employed 60 Vbeta and 13 Jbeta primers. Sequenced by immunoSEQ multiplex PCR; TCRdb stores in-frame clones only, minus some. The top ten hold 5.1% of the sample, which has around 97,000 clones, roughly a tenth seen once. The sample holds a few counts of this clone. The antigen remains undetermined. The CDR3 totals 16 residues. V was clipped by 5 bases and J by 6 bases; unmatched bases: 11. The germline V gene encodes CDR1 SGHTA and CDR2 FQGNSA. The chain has TRBV7-2 and TRBJ2-1; 9 bases line up with TRBD2. Sequencing was carried out using PBMCs. This TCR was recovered from a man aged 50-59 years in good health and CMV-seropositive. Written as DNA, the CDR3 is TGTGCCAGCAGCCAGACGGGTAGCGGGAGCATCAATGAGCAGTTCTTC. This gives the protein CASSQTGSGSINEQFF.